The T cell receptor (beta chain) described here comes from a study of blood T cell repertoires in COVID-19. The CDR3 covers 16 residues. Trimming took 2 bases from V and 2 from J; bases not matched to a gene: 7. The germline V gene encodes CDR1 MGHRA and CDR2 YSYEKL. Under the authors' procedure: Amplification with reference gene primers provided the estimates of nucleated cell counts. Profiling relied on immunoSEQ multiplex PCR, and the TCRdb table lists in-frame clones only, not all of them. The V and J calls and clone size come from that table; D and trimming were worked out from the DNA. The sample yields some 340,000 clones, 90% seen once.

Material: PBMCs or T cells enriched from blood (not recorded which). The genes are TRBV4-1 and TRBJ1-2; 8 nucleotides match TRBD1. This clonotype originated in a woman aged 30 to 39 who had been exposed to COVID-19. The CDR3 protein is CASSQLRDRKNYGYTF. The CDR3 DNA follows: TGCGCCAGCAGCCAACTTAGGGACAGGAAAAACTATGGCTACACCTTC.